This T cell receptor (beta chain) was recovered during a study of blood T cell repertoires in COVID-19. This CDR3 has 14 residues. CDR1 MNHEY and CDR2 SVGAGI come from the germline V gene. Trimming shortened V by 7 bases and J by 1 base, and 13 bases separated the two germline ends. The protocol was immunoSEQ multiplex PCR, while the TCRdb copy is restricted to in-frame clones and leaves out a portion. The sample records roughly 230,000 clones, roughly 81% being singletons. The source of this sequence is a man aged 45-65 years with acute or convalescent COVID-19. Sequenced sample: peripheral blood. The J gene is TRBJ1-1, the V gene TRBV6-5, with D possibly being TRBD1 (5 bases). The CDR3 nucleotides read TGTGCCAGCATACCCCACGGGGGGAACACTGAAGCTTTCTTT. Translating gives CASIPHGGNTEAFF.